The clone carrying this TCR beta chain occurred a few times. MiXCR, run by TCRdb on the 5' RACE reads, gives a single entry per CDR3 protein. The profile shows 1.5 million to 2 million distinct CDR3 sequences, about 30% of them singletons. These data come from a study of identical twins. Germline V gives CDR1 GTSNPN, CDR2 SVGIG (reference sequence). The CDR3 contains 13 residues. J was trimmed by 4 bases and V by 3 bases; bases with no gene match: 5. Sequenced: cord blood. This TCR came from a newborn girl in good health. V usage is TRBV30 and J usage is TRBJ1-2, with 7 bases lining up with TRBD1. The CDR3 DNA is TGTGCCTGGAGCCTCAGACAGGGCTATGGCTACACCTTC. It yields the protein CAWSLRQGYGYTF.